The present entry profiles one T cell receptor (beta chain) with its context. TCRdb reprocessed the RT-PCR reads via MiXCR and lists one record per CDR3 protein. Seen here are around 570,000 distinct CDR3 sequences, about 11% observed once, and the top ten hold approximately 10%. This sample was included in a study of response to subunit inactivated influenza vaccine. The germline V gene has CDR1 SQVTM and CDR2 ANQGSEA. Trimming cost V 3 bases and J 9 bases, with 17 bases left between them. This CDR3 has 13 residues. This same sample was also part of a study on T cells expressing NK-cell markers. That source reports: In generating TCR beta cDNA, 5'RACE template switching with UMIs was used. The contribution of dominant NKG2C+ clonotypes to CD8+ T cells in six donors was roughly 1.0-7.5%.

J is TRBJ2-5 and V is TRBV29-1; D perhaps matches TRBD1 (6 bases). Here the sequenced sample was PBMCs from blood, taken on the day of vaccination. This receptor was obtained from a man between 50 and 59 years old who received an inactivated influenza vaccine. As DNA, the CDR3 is TGCAGCGTTGAGAGGGGGATCCAAGGGGCCCAGTACTTC. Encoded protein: CSVERGIQGAQYF. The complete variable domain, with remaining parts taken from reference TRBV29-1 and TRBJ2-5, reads SAVISQKPSRDICQRGTSLTIQCQVDSQVTMMFWYRQQPGQSLTLIATANQGSEATYESGFVIDKFPISRPNLTFSTLTVSNMSPEDSSIYLCSVERGIQGAQYFGPGTRLLVL.